The clone carrying this TCR beta chain has a count of ten or more. What it binds is not known. The data derive from a study of CD8 T cells in ankylosing spondylitis. Whole-study results and caveats: Existing reports had already noted some motif variants in reactive arthritis synovial fluid and blood. Roughly eight highly homologous variants made up a TCR beta motif that seemed to typify ankylosing spondylitis blood. Disease-linked clones had a CD8+ phenotype and relatively low frequency in peripheral blood. Researchers reportedly found disease-linked clones significantly enriched in matched ankylosing spondylitis synovial fluid.

Quantitative 5'-RACE with molecular barcodes generated TCR beta libraries. TCRdb fed the 5' RACE reads into MiXCR, producing one record per CDR3 protein. Found here are 300,000 to 400,000 distinct CDR3 sequences, about 22% of them singletons; the top ten hold about a sixth. This CDR3 comprises 16 residues. Trimming took off 3 bases at V and 4 bases at J, with 16 bases between the two ends. Germline values: CDR1 SGHVS, CDR2 FQNEAQ. The sequenced material came from blood, either unsorted or a sorted T cell fraction (not recorded which). The TCR sequence derives from a male donor with ankylosing spondylitis. The gene calls are TRBV7-8 and TRBJ2-1; D not resolved. The CDR3 nucleotides read TGTGCCAGCAGCTTTTATCGGCCCCACTTATACAATGAGCAGTTCTTC. Its protein is CASSFYRPHLYNEQFF.